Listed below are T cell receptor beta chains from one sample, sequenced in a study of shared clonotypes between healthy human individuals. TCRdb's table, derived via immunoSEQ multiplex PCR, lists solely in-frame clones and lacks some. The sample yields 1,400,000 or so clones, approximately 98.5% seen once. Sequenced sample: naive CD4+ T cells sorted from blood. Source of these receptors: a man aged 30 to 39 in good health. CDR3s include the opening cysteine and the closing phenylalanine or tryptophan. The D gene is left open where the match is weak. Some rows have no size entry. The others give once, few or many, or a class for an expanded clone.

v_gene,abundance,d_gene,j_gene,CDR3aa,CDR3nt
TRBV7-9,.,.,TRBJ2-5,CASSPRQLQETQYF,TGTGCCAGCAGCCCCCGACAGTTACAAGAGACCCAGTACTTC
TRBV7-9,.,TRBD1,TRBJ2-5,CASSLPGTERETQYF,TGTGCCAGCAGCCTCCCAGGGACAGAAAGGGAGACCCAGTACTTC
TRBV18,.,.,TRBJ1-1,CASSPPGRVEAFF,TGTGCCAGCTCACCACCGGGTCGAGTAGAAGCTTTCTTT
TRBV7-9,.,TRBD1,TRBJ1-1,CASSSGQGVGNTEAFF,TGTGCCAGCAGCTCAGGACAGGGGGTCGGGAACACTGAAGCTTTCTTT
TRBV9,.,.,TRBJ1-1,CASSLEGAEAFF,TGTGCCAGCAGTCTCGAAGGGGCTGAAGCTTTCTTT
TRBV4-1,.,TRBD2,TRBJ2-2,CASSQGGRARTGELFF,TGCGCCAGCAGCCAAGGCGGGAGGGCTCGGACCGGGGAGCTGTTTTTT
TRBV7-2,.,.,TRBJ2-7,CASSQGEGYEQYF,TGTGCCAGCAGCCAGGGGGAGGGGTACGAGCAGTACTTC
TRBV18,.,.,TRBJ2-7,CASSPTGLYEQYF,TGTGCCAGCTCACCCACAGGGCTCTACGAGCAGTACTTC
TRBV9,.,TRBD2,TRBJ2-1,CASSRERRLAGYNEQFF,TGTGCCAGCAGCAGAGAAAGGAGACTAGCCGGCTACAATGAGCAGTTCTTC
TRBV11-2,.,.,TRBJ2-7,CASSPTGVYEQYF,TGTGCCAGCAGCCCAACCGGGGTCTACGAGCAGTACTTC
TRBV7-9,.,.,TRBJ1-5,CASSQGGGNQPQHF,TGTGCCAGCAGCCAAGGAGGGGGAAATCAGCCCCAGCATTTT
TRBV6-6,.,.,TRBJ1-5,CASTTPRGGQHQPQHF,TGTGCCAGCACCACACCTCGGGGGGGCCAACATCAGCCCCAGCATTTT
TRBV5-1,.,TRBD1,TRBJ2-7,CASSKGQGVGEQYF,TGCGCCAGCAGCAAGGGACAGGGGGTGGGCGAGCAGTACTTC
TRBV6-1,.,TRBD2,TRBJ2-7,CASSEVAGGPVREQYF,TGTGCCAGCAGTGAAGTGGCGGGAGGGCCGGTTCGCGAGCAGTACTTC
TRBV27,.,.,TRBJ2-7,CASSVGTRISYEQYF,TGTGCCAGCAGTGTCGGGACACGGATATCCTACGAGCAGTACTTC
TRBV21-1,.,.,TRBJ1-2,CASSISRQEESYGYTF,TGTGCCAGCAGCATTTCTCGACAGGAAGAAAGCTATGGCTACACCTTC
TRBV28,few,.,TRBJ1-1,CASSLIGGTEAFF,TGTGCCAGCAGTTTGATTGGTGGCACTGAAGCTTTCTTT
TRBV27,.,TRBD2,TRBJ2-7,CASSSGLAVIYEQYF,TGTGCCAGCAGTTCCGGACTAGCGGTGATCTACGAGCAGTACTTC
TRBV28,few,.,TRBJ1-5,CASNQPQHF,TGTGCCAGCAATCAGCCCCAGCATTTT
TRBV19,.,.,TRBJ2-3,CASRGSPTDTQYF,TGTGCCAGTAGGGGGTCTCCCACAGATACGCAGTATTTT
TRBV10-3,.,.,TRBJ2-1,CASRGGGEQFF,TGTGCCTCCCGTGGAGGTGGTGAGCAGTTCTTC
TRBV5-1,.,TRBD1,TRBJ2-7,CASSGQPGQASYEQYF,TGCGCCAGCAGCGGCCAACCCGGACAGGCCTCCTACGAGCAGTACTTC
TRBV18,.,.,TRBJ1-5,CASSPPGGNQPQHF,TGTGCCAGCTCACCACCTGGGGGCAATCAGCCCCAGCATTTT
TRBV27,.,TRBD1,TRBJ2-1,CASRTGGAYNEQFF,TGTGCCAGCAGGACAGGGGGCGCCTACAATGAGCAGTTCTTC